A selection of T cell receptor beta chains follows, all from one sample in a study of OX40 agonist ivuxolimab in advanced cancers. Method: immunoSEQ multiplex PCR; TCRdb's copy keeps in-frame clones and lacks some. Here the sample spans tens of thousands of clones, nearly 90% being singletons. Source: CD4+ or CD8+ T cells sorted from blood, taken in a trial of the OX40 agonist ivuxolimab. These receptor sequences come from an adult with an advanced solid tumor such as melanoma, head and neck, liver or kidney cancer. Both conserved end residues are part of each CDR3. The D gene is left open where the match is weak. Clone size appears in some rows only: once, few, many, or a class for an expanded clone.

TGTGCCAGCAGCCTCACATGGGAAAACACCGGGGAGCTGTTTTTT CASSLTWENTGELFF TRBV7-9 few TRBJ2-2 -
TGTGCCAGCAGCGGTAGAGGGGACTCATATGGCTACACCTTC CASSGRGDSYGYTF TRBV7-2 - TRBJ1-2 -
TGTGCCAGCTCACCGGGGACAGCATACAATGAGCAGTTCTTC CASSPGTAYNEQFF TRBV18 - TRBJ2-1 TRBD1
TGTGCCAGCAGCTTAGCCCCGGGACAGGTCGGCAATGAGCAGTTCTTC CASSLAPGQVGNEQFF TRBV7-2 - TRBJ2-1 TRBD1
TGTGCCAGCAGCCCCCAAGAGACCCAGTACTTC CASSPQETQYF TRBV7-9 - TRBJ2-5 -
TGTGCCAGCAGCTTGGCAGGGACAGGCAAAGAGACCCAGTACTTC CASSLAGTGKETQYF TRBV7-3 - TRBJ2-5 TRBD1
TGTGCCAGCAGCCCCCCACAGGAAAAACTGTTTTTT CASSPPQEKLFF TRBV7-9 - TRBJ1-4 -
TGCGCCAGCAGCCGCCTTCCGGGACAGACTAACACCGGGGAGCTGTTTTTT CASSRLPGQTNTGELFF TRBV5-1 - TRBJ2-2 TRBD1
TGCGCCAGCAGCTTGGAGGGAGTCCCCCAGTACTTC CASSLEGVPQYF TRBV5-1 - TRBJ2-5 -
TGTGCCAGTAGTCGGACAGGGGCAATGAACACTGAAGCTTTCTTT CASSRTGAMNTEAFF TRBV19 - TRBJ1-1 TRBD1
TGTGCCAGCAGCCTAGGACTAGCGGGAGGGGAGACCCAGTACTTC CASSLGLAGGETQYF TRBV7-3 - TRBJ2-5 TRBD2
TGTGCCAGCAGCTACGGACAGCAGAATGAAAAACTGTTTTTT CASSYGQQNEKLFF TRBV7-9 - TRBJ1-4 -
TGTGCCAGCAGTTTATCTGGGGTACGGAACATTCAGTACTTC CASSLSGVRNIQYF TRBV28 - TRBJ2-4 -
TGTGCCAGCAGTTACGGCGGGGAGTTTGTTGAAGAGCAGTACTTC CASSYGGEFVEEQYF TRBV6-6 - TRBJ2-7 -
TGTGCCAGCAGCGTAGACAGGGGGCTTCAGGGCTACACCTTC CASSVDRGLQGYTF TRBV9 - TRBJ1-2 TRBD1
TGTGCCAGCAGCGTAGCCCCCCCGGGCGGAGACACCGGGGAGCTGTTTTTT CASSVAPPGGDTGELFF TRBV9 few TRBJ2-2 -
TGTGCCAGCAGCCTATGGACGGACAGCTCCTATAATTCACCCCTCCACTTT CASSLWTDSSYNSPLHF TRBV7-9 - TRBJ1-6 -
TGTGCCAGCAGCGCCCACCCAGGGGACAACTATGGCTACACCTTC CASSAHPGDNYGYTF TRBV9 - TRBJ1-2 -
TGTGCCAGCAGAGCCGGGACAGACACCGGGGAGCTGTTTTTT CASRAGTDTGELFF TRBV2 - TRBJ2-2 TRBD1
TGTGCCAGCAGTTCAGGAGGGGTGCCCAATCAGCCCCAGCATTTT CASSSGGVPNQPQHF TRBV27 - TRBJ1-5 -
TGCGCCAGCAGCCAAGCAACAGGGGCCTACAATGAGCAGTTCTTC CASSQATGAYNEQFF TRBV4-3 - TRBJ2-1 TRBD1
TGTGCCAGCAGTTCTCTAGCGGGAGAGATTGGAACCGGGGAGCTGTTTTTT CASSSLAGEIGTGELFF TRBV28 - TRBJ2-2 TRBD2
TGTGCCAGTAGTATCTCAGGAGAGGTGAACACTGAAGCTTTCTTT CASSISGEVNTEAFF TRBV19 - TRBJ1-1 -
TGTGCCACCAGCAGAGAAAGGGATCCCCAGCATTTT CATSRERDPQHF TRBV15 - TRBJ1-5 -
TGTGCCAGCAGTTACGCCGGAGAGACCCAGTACTTC CASSYAGETQYF TRBV6-5 - TRBJ2-5 -
TGTGCCAGCAGCCAGGACAGGCCTATGAACACTGAAGCTTTCTTT CASSQDRPMNTEAFF TRBV27 once TRBJ1-1 TRBD1
TGTGCCAGCAGCTTCGGCTGGCCAGGGGGTGAAAAACTGTTTTTT CASSFGWPGGEKLFF TRBV7-2 - TRBJ1-4 TRBD1
TGTGCCAGCAGCCCGAACCGACAGGCCGGGGAGCTGTTTTTT CASSPNRQAGELFF TRBV7-3 - TRBJ2-2 -
TGTGCCAGCAGCGCCCTAGACGTTCCTGGGGCTTTCTTT CASSALDVPGAFF TRBV9 - TRBJ1-1 -
TGCGCCAGCAGCCAAGATCGAGAGACTTATGGCTACACCTTC CASSQDRETYGYTF TRBV4-1 few TRBJ1-2 -
TGTGCCAGCAGCTTGGAGGGCATGACCCTCACAGATACGCAGTATTTT CASSLEGMTLTDTQYF TRBV7-2 - TRBJ2-3 -
TGTGCCAGCAGTAAACAGGTTCTCTCTGGCTACACCTTC CASSKQVLSGYTF TRBV6-5 - TRBJ1-2 -
TGTGCCAGCAGCGAAGGGACAGGGACCCAGATCTACTACGAGCAGTACTTC CASSEGTGTQIYYEQYF TRBV7-3 - TRBJ2-7 TRBD1
TGCGCCAGCTCCACCGGGCCCGCGGGGGAGACCCAGTACTTC CASSTGPAGETQYF TRBV10-1 - TRBJ2-5 -
TGTGCCAGCAGTGCGACTAGATTGGGCGGGGAGCTGTTTTTT CASSATRLGGELFF TRBV2 - TRBJ2-2 -
TGTGCCAGCAGTGCCGACAGAAACTCCTACGAGCAGTACTTC CASSADRNSYEQYF TRBV6-1 - TRBJ2-7 -
TGCGCCAGCAGCCCGGGCCGAGCCCAAGGGAACACTGAAGCTTTCTTT CASSPGRAQGNTEAFF TRBV5-1 - TRBJ1-1 -
TGTGCCAGCAGCTTGGTGCAGAACACTGAAGCTTTCTTT CASSLVQNTEAFF TRBV11-2 - TRBJ1-1 -
TGTGCCAGCAGCAGGGGGGGACAGCAGTTCTTC CASSRGGQQFF TRBV7-9 - TRBJ2-1 -
TGTGCCAGCTCACCCGGGACAGCGAACAATGAGCAGTTCTTC CASSPGTANNEQFF TRBV18 - TRBJ2-1 TRBD1
TGTGCCAGCAGCTTAAGGTGGGGAGCAGGGAGCAATCAGCCCCAGCATTTT CASSLRWGAGSNQPQHF TRBV7-8 few TRBJ1-5 -
TGTGCCAGCAGCCCGGTGGTGGCCATGACGGCCGACGAGCAGTACTTC CASSPVVAMTADEQYF TRBV7-8 - TRBJ2-7 -
TGTGCCAGCACCGGGCGGACAGCACCGGGGGTCTATGGCTACACCTTC CASTGRTAPGVYGYTF TRBV7-8 - TRBJ1-2 -
TGTGCCAGCAGTGAAGGCAGGGGAATCACGAACACCGGGGAGCTGTTTTTT CASSEGRGITNTGELFF TRBV6-4 - TRBJ2-2 -
TGTGCCAGCAGCTTAGGTTTACCCAGGGGGATTTACAATGAGCAGTTCTTC CASSLGLPRGIYNEQFF TRBV11-3 - TRBJ2-1 TRBD1
TGTGCCAGCAGCGTAGGTTTTGGCGCGAACTATGGCTACACCTTC CASSVGFGANYGYTF TRBV9 - TRBJ1-2 -
TGTGCCAGCAGCGTAGTTCCGGGGGCCGGAGGAGATACGCAGTATTTT CASSVVPGAGGDTQYF TRBV9 - TRBJ2-3 -
TGTGCCAGCAGCGCCCCTGGGGAAGAGACCCAGTACTTC CASSAPGEETQYF TRBV28 - TRBJ2-5 -
TGTGCCAGCAGCCCGGGGCGGAGGGCCGAGGCCGGGGAGCTGTTTTTT CASSPGRRAEAGELFF TRBV11-2 - TRBJ2-2 -
TGTGCCAGCAAGACGACCGGGACTACTGCCGAGCAGTACTTC CASKTTGTTAEQYF TRBV27 - TRBJ2-7 TRBD2
TGTGCCAGCAGCTTTGCTCAGCAAGAGACCCAGTACTTC CASSFAQQETQYF TRBV7-6 - TRBJ2-5 -
TGTGCCAGCACCCCGGACAGGGGTAGAAACACCATATATTTT CASTPDRGRNTIYF TRBV7-2 - TRBJ1-3 TRBD1
TGTGCCAGCGGCCTAGGAAACACCATATATTTT CASGLGNTIYF TRBV2 - TRBJ1-3 -